Here is one T cell receptor beta chain with its context. The TCRbeta library incorporated unique molecular identifiers. TCRdb recomputed calls from the PCR reads with MiXCR, one row per CDR3 protein. The sample includes roughly 500,000 distinct CDR3 sequences, 32% of them seen just once. The J segment lost 0 bases and the V segment lost 6 bases, leaving 8 bases of the junction unmatched. The CDR3 runs to 15 residues. Germline V lookup: CDR1 MNHEY, CDR2 SVGEGT. This entry comes from a study of T-cell reconstitution after alpha-beta-depleted transplantation in children. This clonotype was obtained from a human donor who donated a stem cell graft to a child with aplastic anemia. The rearrangement links TRBV6-2 or TRBV6-3 to TRBJ2-7, with 7 positions matching TRBD1. The starting material was PBMCs from the stem cell graft donor, obtained from the stem cell graft. The CDR3 DNA reads as TGTGCCAGCAGACCAACAGGGGCGCACTCCTACGAGCAGTACGTC. Its protein product is CASRPTGAHSYEQYV.